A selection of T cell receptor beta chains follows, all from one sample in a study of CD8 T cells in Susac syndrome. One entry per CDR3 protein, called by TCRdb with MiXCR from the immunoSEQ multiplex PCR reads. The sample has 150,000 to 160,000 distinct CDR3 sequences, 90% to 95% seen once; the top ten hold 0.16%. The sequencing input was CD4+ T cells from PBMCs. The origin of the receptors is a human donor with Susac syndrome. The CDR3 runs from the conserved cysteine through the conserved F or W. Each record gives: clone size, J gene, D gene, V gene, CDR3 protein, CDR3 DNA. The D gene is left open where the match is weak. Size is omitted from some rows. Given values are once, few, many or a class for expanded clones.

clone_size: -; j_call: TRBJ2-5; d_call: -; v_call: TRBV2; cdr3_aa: CASSADQETQYF; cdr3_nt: TGTGCCAGCAGCGCTGACCAAGAGACCCAGTACTTC
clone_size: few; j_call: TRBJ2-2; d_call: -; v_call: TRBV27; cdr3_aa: CASSLAGGTGELFF; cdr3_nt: TGTGCCAGCAGTTTAGCGGGCGGGACCGGGGAGCTGTTTTTT
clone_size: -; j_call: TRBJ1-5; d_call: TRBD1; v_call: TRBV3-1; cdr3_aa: CASSGTGNQPQHF; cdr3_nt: TGTGCCAGCTCCGGGACAGGGAATCAGCCCCAGCATTTT
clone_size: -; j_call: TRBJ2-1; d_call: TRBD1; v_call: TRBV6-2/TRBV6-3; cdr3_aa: CASSFRDRGNEQFF; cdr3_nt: TGTGCCAGCAGTTTCAGGGACAGGGGCAATGAGCAGTTCTTC
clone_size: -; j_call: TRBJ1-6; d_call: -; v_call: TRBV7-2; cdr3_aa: CASSFLGGLNHSPLHF; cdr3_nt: TGTGCCAGCAGCTTTTTAGGGGGTCTCAATCATTCACCCCTCCACTTT
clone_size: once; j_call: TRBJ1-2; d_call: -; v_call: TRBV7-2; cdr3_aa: CASSMGHDYGYTF; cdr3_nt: TGTGCCAGCAGCATGGGACACGACTATGGCTACACCTTC
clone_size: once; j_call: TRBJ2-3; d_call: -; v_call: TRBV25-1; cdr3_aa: CASSENLFTQYF; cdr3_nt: TGTGCCAGCAGTGAAAATCTTTTCACGCAGTATTTT
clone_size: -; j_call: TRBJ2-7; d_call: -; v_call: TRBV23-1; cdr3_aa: CASSQFQGEYF; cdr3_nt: TGCGCCAGCAGTCAGTTCCAGGGAGAATATTTC
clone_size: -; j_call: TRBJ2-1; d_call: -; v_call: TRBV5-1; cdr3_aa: CASSPATIYEQFF; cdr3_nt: TGCGCCAGCAGCCCGGCGACGATCTATGAGCAGTTCTTC
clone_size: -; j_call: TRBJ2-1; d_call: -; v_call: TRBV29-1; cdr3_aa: CSVEGHFTNNEQFF; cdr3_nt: TGCAGCGTTGAGGGACACTTCACGAACAATGAGCAGTTCTTC
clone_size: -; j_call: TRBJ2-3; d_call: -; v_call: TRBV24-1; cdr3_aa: CATSDLASQYF; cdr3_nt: TGTGCCACCAGTGATTTGGCGTCGCAGTATTTT
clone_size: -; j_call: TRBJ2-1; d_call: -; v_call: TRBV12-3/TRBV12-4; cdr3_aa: CASIPGSFSYNEQFF; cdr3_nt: TGTGCCAGCATCCCAGGGTCCTTCTCCTACAATGAGCAGTTCTTC
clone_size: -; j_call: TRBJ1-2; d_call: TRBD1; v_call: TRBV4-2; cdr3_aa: CASSQAPGGEYGYTF; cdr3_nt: TGTGCCAGCAGCCAAGCTCCAGGGGGCGAGTATGGCTACACCTTC
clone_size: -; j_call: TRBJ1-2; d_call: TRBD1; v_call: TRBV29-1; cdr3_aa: CSVEDGQVNYGYTF; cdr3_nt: TGCAGCGTTGAAGACGGACAGGTCAACTATGGCTACACCTTC